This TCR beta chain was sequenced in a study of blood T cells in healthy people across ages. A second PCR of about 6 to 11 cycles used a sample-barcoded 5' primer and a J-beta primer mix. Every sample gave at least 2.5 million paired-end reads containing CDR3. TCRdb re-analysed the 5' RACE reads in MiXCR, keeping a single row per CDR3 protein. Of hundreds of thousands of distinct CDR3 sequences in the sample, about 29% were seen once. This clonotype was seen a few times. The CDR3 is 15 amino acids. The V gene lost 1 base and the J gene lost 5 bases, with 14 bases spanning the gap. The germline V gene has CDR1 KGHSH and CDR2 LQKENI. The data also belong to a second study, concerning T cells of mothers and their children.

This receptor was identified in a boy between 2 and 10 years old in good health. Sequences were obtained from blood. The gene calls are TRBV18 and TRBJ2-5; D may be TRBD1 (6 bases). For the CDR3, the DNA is TGTGCCAGCTCACCACGGTCAGGGGCCCAGGAGACCCAGTACTTC. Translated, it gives CASSPRSGAQETQYF.